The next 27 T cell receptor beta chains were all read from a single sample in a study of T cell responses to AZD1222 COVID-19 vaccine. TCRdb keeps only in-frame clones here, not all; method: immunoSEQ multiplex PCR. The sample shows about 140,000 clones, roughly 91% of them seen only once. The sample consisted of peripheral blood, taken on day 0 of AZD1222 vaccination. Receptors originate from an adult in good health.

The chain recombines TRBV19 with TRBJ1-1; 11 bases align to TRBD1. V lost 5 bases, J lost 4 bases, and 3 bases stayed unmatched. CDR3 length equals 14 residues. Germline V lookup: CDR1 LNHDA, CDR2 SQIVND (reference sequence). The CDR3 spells CASSSGTGGTEAFF. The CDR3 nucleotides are TGTGCCAGTAGTTCCGGGACAGGGGGCACTGAAGCTTTCTTT.

In DNA form, the CDR3 reads TGTGCCAGTAGTACCTTCACCGGGGAGCTGTTTTTT. Translated: CASSTFTGELFF. V usage is TRBV19 and J usage is TRBJ2-2; D gene uncertain. This CDR3 is 12 amino acids long. The germline gives CDR1 LNHDA, CDR2 SQIVND (reference sequence). Trimming removed 4 bases at V and 4 bases at J, with 4 bases between. Full variable domain (remainder filled in from reference TRBV19 and TRBJ2-2): DGGITQSPKYLFRKEGQNVTLSCEQNLNHDAMYWYRQDPGQGLRLIYYSQIVNDFQKGDIAEGYSVSREKKESFPLTVTSAQKNPTAFYLCASSTFTGELFFGEGSRLTVL.

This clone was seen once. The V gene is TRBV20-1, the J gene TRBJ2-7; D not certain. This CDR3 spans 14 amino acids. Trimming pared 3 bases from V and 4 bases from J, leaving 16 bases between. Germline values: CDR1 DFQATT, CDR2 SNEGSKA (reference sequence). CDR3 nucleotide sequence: TGCAGTGCTAGTTCCCAGCGCTGGGTTTACGAGCAGTACTTC. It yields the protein CSASSQRWVYEQYF.

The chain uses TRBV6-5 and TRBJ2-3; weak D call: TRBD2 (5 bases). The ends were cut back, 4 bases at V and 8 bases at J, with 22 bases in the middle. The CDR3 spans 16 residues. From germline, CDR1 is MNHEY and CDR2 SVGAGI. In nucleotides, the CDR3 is TGTGCCAGCAGTTCTGGGTCCGGCTCTCCGGGGAGTACGCAGTATTTT. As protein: CASSSGSGSPGSTQYF.

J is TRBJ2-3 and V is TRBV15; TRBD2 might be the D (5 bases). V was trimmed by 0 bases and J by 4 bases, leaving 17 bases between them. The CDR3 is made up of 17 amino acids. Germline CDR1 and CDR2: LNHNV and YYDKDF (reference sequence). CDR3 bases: TGTGCCACCAGCAGAGATCAGTTAGGTCGTAGCGCAGATACGCAGTATTTT. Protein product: CATSRDQLGRSADTQYF.

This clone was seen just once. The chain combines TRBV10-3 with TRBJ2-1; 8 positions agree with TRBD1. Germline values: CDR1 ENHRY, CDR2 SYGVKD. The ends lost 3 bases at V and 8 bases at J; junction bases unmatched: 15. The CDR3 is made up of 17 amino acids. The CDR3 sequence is CAISDRRGQGFSDEQFF. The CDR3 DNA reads TGTGCCATCAGTGATAGGCGAGGACAGGGATTTAGTGATGAGCAGTTCTTC.

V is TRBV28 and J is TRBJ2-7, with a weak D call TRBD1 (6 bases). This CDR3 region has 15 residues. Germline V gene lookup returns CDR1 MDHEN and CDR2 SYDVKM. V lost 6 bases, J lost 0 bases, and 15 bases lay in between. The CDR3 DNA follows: TGTGCCAGCAGAGCACAGGGTGGGACCTCCTACGAGCAGTACTTC. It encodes CASRAQGGTSYEQYF.

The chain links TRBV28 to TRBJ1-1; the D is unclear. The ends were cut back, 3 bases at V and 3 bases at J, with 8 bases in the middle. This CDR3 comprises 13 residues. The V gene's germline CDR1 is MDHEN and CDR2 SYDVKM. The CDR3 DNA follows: TGTGCCAGCAGTTTTCGGTGGGACACTGAAGCTTTCTTT. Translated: CASSFRWDTEAFF. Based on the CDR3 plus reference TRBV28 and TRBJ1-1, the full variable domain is DVKVTQSSRYLVKRTGEKVFLECVQDMDHENMFWYRQDPGLGLRLIYFSYDVKMKEKGDIPEGYSVSREKKERFSLILESASTNQTSMYLCASSFRWDTEAFFGQGTRLTVV.

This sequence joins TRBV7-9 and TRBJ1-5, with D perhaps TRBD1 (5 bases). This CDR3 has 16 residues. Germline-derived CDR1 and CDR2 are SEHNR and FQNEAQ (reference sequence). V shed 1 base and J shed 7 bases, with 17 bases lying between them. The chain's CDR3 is CASSLGPRGGGQPQHF. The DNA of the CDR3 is TGTGCCAGCAGCTTAGGCCCCCGGGGCGGGGGACAGCCCCAGCATTTT.

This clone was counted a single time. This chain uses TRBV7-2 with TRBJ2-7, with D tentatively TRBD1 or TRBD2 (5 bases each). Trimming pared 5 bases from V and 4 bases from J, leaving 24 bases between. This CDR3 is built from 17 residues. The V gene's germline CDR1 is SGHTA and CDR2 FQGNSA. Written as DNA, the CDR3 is TGTGCCAGCAGCCGCCGAACCTATGTGGGGGATATATACGAGCAGTACTTC. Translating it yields CASSRRTYVGDIYEQYF.

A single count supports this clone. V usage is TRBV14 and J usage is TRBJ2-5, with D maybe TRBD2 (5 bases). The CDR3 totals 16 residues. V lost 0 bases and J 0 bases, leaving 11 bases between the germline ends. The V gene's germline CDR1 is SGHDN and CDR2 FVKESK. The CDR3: CASSQDRTLYQETQYF. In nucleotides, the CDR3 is TGTGCCAGCAGCCAAGATCGGACTCTTTACCAAGAGACCCAGTACTTC.

The CDR3 region has the DNA TGTGCCAGCAGCCAAGGCCGGGACAGGGGGCAAATCTATAGCAATCAGCCCCAGCATTTT. This sequence encodes CASSQGRDRGQIYSNQPQHF. The rearrangement uses TRBV3-1 (or the pseudogene TRBV3-2) and TRBJ1-5; 12 bases are a match to TRBD1. Germline loops: CDR1 LGHDT, CDR2 YNNKEL (reference sequence). This CDR3 spans 20 amino acids. V gave up 1 base and J gave up 0 bases; unmatched junction bases: 10.

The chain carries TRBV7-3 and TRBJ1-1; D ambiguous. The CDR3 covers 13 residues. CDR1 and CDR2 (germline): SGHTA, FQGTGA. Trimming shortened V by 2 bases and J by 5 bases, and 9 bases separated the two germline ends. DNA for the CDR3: TGTGCCAGCAGCTTACGGTCTTGGACTGAAGCTTTCTTT. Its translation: CASSLRSWTEAFF.

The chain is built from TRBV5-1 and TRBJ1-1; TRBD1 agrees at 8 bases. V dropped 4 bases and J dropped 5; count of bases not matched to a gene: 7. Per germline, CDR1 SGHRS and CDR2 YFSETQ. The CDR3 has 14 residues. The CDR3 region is CASSRDRGDTEAFF. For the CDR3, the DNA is TGCGCCAGCAGCCGAGACAGGGGTGATACTGAAGCTTTCTTT. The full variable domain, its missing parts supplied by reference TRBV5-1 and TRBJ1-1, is KAGVTQTPRYLIKTRGQQVTLSCSPISGHRSVSWYQQTPGQGLQFLFEYFSETQRNKGNFPGRFSGRQFSNSRSEMNVSTLELGDSALYLCASSRDRGDTEAFFGQGTRLTVV.

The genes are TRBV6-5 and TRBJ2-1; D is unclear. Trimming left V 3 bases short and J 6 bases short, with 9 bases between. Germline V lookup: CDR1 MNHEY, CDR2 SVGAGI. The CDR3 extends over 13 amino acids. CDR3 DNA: TGTGCCAGCAGTTATCAGCCCGCCAATGAGCAGTTCTTC. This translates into CASSYQPANEQFF.

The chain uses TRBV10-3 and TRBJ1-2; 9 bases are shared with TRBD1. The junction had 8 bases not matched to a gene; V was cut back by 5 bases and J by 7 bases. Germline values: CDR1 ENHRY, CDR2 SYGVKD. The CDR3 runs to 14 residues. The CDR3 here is CAISKTGTGLGYTF. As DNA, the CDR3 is TGTGCCATCAGTAAAACCGGGACAGGGCTTGGCTACACCTTC.

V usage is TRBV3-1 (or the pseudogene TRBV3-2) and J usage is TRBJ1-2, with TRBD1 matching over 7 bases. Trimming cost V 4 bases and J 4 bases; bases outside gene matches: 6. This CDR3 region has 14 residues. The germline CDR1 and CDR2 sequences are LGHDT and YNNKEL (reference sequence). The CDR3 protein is CASSPPHRGYGYTF. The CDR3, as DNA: TGTGCCAGCAGCCCTCCCCACAGGGGCTATGGCTACACCTTC.

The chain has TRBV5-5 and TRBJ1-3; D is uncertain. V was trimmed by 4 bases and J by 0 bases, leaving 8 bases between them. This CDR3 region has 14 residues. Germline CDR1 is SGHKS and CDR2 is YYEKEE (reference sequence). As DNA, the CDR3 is TGTGCCAGCAGCCCCGGTAGCTCTGGAAACACCATATATTTT. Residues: CASSPGSSGNTIYF.

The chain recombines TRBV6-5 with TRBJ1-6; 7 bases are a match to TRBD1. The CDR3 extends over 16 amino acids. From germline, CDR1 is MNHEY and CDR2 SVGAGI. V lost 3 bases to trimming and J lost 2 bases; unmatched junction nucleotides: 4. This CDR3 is CASSYIRGTYNSPLHF. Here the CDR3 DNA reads TGTGCCAGCAGTTATATCAGGGGGACCTATAATTCACCCCTCCACTTT.

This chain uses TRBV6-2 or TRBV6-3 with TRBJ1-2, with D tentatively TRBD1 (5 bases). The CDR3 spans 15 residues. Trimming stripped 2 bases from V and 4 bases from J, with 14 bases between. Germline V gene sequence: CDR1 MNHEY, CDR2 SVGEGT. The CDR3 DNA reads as TGTGCCAGCAGTTACCGTTCGACAGCCCGCTATGGCTACACCTTC. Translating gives CASSYRSTARYGYTF.

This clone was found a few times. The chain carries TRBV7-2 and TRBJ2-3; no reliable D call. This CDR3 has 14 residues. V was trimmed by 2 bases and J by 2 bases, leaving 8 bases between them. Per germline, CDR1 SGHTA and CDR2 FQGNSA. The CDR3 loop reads CASSLSRNTDTQYF. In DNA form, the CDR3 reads TGTGCCAGCAGCTTAAGCAGGAACACAGATACGCAGTATTTT.

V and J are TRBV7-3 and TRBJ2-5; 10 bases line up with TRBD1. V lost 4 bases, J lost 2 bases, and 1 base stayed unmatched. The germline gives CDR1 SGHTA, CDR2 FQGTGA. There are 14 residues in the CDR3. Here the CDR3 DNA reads TGTGCCAGCAGCTCGGACAGGGGGCAAGAGACCCAGTACTTC. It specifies CASSSDRGQETQYF.

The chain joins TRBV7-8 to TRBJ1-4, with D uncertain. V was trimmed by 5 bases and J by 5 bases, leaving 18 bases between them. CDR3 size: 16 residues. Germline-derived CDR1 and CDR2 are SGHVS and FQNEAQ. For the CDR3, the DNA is TGTGCCAGCAGCGCAAGTTCCCTGCGGTGGAATGAAAAACTGTTTTTT. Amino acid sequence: CASSASSLRWNEKLFF.

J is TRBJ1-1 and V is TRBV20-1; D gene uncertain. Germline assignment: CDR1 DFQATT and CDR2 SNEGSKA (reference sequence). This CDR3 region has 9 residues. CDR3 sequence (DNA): TGCAGCCCAGCATTTGCGGCTTTCTTT. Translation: CSPAFAAFF.

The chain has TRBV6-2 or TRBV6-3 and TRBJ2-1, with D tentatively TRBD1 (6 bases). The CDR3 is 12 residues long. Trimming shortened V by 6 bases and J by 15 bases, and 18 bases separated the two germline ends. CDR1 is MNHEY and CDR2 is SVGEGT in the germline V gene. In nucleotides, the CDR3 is TGTGCCAGCAGCAACCTCAGGACAGCCCTGTTCTTC. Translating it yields CASSNLRTALFF.

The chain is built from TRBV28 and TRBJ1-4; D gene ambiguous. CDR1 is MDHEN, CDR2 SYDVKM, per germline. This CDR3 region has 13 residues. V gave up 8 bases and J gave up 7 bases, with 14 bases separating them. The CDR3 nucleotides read TGTGCCAGCTACGGGGTCTGGGGTGAAAAACTGTTTTTT. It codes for CASYGVWGEKLFF.

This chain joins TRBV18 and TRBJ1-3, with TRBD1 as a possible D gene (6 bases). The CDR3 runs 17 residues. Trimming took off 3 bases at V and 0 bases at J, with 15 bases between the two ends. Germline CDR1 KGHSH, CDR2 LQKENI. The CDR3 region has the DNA TGTGCCAGCTCACCCGTATCAGGGGACATCTCTGGAAACACCATATATTTT. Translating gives CASSPVSGDISGNTIYF.